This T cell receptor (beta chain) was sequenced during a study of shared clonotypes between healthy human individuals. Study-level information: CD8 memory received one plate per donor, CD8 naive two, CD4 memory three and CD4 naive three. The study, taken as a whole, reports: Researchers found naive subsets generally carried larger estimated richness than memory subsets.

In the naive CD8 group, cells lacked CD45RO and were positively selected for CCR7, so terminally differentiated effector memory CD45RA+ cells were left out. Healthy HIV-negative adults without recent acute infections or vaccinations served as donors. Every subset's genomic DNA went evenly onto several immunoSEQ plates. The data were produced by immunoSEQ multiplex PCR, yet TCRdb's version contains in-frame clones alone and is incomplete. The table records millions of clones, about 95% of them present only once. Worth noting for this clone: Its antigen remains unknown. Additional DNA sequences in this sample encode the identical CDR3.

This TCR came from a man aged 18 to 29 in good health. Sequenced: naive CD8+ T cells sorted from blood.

The CDR3 region has the DNA TGTGCCTGGAGTCTGACCTCCTACGAGCAGTACTTC. Residues: CAWSLTSYEQYF. This chain joins TRBV30 and TRBJ2-7; D gene uncertain. The CDR3 runs to 12 residues. V lost 2 bases to trimming and J lost 0 bases, with 5 bases between them. CDR1 GTSNPN and CDR2 SVGIG come from the germline V gene (reference sequence).